These 2 T cell receptor beta chains originate from one sample sequenced in a study of T cells in localized non-small cell lung cancer. The protocol was immunoSEQ multiplex PCR, while the TCRdb copy is restricted to in-frame clones and leaves out a portion. Of some 64,000 clones in the sample, 80% to 90% were seen once. Sequencing was performed on PBMCs, taken before any cancer treatment. Receptors were obtained from a man aged 40 to 69 with stage II lung adenocarcinoma.

J is TRBJ2-5 and V is TRBV9; D is uncertain. Per germline, CDR1 SGDLS and CDR2 YYNGEE. Trimming removed 0 bases from V and 1 base from J, with 7 bases in between. The CDR3 runs 14 residues. Here the CDR3 DNA reads TGTGCCAGCAGCGTAGGGGCAGTCCAAGAGACCCAGTACTTC. The encoded protein is CASSVGAVQETQYF.

This chain joins TRBV7-3 and TRBJ2-2; D unresolved. In germline, CDR1 is SGHTA, CDR2 FQGTGA. CDR3 length: 16 residues. Deletions cut 5 bases from V and 0 bases from J, with 13 bases between. CDR3 residues: CASSPSRTANTGELFF. The CDR3 DNA reads as TGTGCCAGCAGCCCATCCCGGACCGCGAACACCGGGGAGCTGTTTTTT.